A selection of T cell receptor beta chains follows, all from one sample in a study of blood T cell repertoires in COVID-19. The method was immunoSEQ multiplex PCR; TCRdb's version includes in-frame clones alone and lacks a portion of them. The sample carries about 90,000 clones, over 80% recorded once. Sequenced input: peripheral blood. The receptor set was obtained from a woman between 65 and 79 years old with active or convalescent COVID-19. CDR3s include the opening cysteine and the closing phenylalanine or tryptophan. A D gene is named only where the DNA matches it firmly. Rows give clone size only sometimes, using once, few, many, or a class for an expanded clone.

v_gene	j_gene	d_gene	abundance	len	CDR3nt	CDR3aa
TRBV5-1	TRBJ2-6	.	once	15	TGCGCCAGCAGCTTGGGAGTACCTGGGGCCAACGTCCTGACTTTC	CASSLGVPGANVLTF
TRBV4-2	TRBJ1-5	.	.	15	TGTGCCAGCAGCCAAGAAACACAGGGCAATCAGCCCCAGCATTTT	CASSQETQGNQPQHF
TRBV5-4	TRBJ2-1	TRBD2	.	18	TGTGCCAGCAGCGCCGGGACTAGCGGGGGGCCCTACTACAATGAGCAGTTCTTC	CASSAGTSGGPYYNEQFF
TRBV7-2	TRBJ2-3	.	.	15	TGTGCCAGCAGCCCCGAGGGGGGGAGCACAGATACGCAGTATTTT	CASSPEGGSTDTQYF
TRBV6-5	TRBJ1-4	.	.	15	TGTGCCAGCACCAACCATGTGGGGGGGGATGAAAAACTGTTTTTT	CASTNHVGGDEKLFF
TRBV10-3	TRBJ2-7	TRBD2	.	17	TGTGCCATCAGTGAGTCCCTAGCGGGGCCTAACTCCTACGAGCAGTACTTC	CAISESLAGPNSYEQYF
TRBV18	TRBJ2-7	.	.	14	TGTGCCAGCTCACCGATAGGACAGATTTACGAGCAGTACTTC	CASSPIGQIYEQYF
TRBV6-2/TRBV6-3	TRBJ1-1	TRBD1	.	17	TGTGCCAGCAGTTTTCGACAGGGCCGTCTCATATACACTGAAGCTTTCTTT	CASSFRQGRLIYTEAFF
TRBV7-6	TRBJ2-1	TRBD2	.	15	TGTGCCAGCAGCTTTAGCGGGGACGAGGGGAATGAGCAGTTCTTC	CASSFSGDEGNEQFF
TRBV4-1	TRBJ1-3	.	.	17	TGCGCCAGCAGCCCAAACGAAGCGGGGTCTCGGGGAAACACCATATATTTT	CASSPNEAGSRGNTIYF
TRBV3-1/TRBV3-2	TRBJ2-7	TRBD2	once	19	TGTGCCAGCAGCCAAGATAGGGCTAGCGGGGGGCCCCAGGTCCACGAGCAGTACTTC	CASSQDRASGGPQVHEQYF
TRBV27	TRBJ2-2	TRBD2	once	17	TGTGCCAGCAGTTTAAATTCCAGCGGGGGGAGGTCCGGGGAGCTGTTTTTT	CASSLNSSGGRSGELFF
TRBV7-2	TRBJ2-3	.	once	15	TGTGCCAGCAGCTTAGGACAGGCATTAACAGATACGCAGTATTTT	CASSLGQALTDTQYF
TRBV19	TRBJ1-5	.	.	13	TGTGCCAGTAGTATTGTCGAGAATCAGCCCCAGCATTTT	CASSIVENQPQHF
TRBV2	TRBJ2-5	TRBD2	.	14	TGTGCCAGCAGTAGGACGGTAGCGGGAGAGACCCAGTACTTC	CASSRTVAGETQYF
TRBV3-1/TRBV3-2	TRBJ1-4	TRBD1	.	14	TGTGCCAGCAGCCTTGGACAGGGAGGTGAAAAACTGTTTTTT	CASSLGQGGEKLFF
TRBV7-2	TRBJ2-7	.	.	13	TGTGCCAGCAGCTTAGATAGCCTACGGGAGCAGTACTTC	CASSLDSLREQYF
TRBV12-3/TRBV12-4	TRBJ2-7	.	.	13	TGTGCCAGCAGACTGTCCAGGGTTACAGAGCAGTACTTC	CASRLSRVTEQYF
TRBV2	TRBJ2-3	.	.	12	TGTGCCAGCGGGGGGTACACAGATACGCAGTATTTT	CASGGYTDTQYF
TRBV28	TRBJ1-1	.	.	11	TGTGCCAGCAGTTCCTGGAGGGTACCTTTCTTT	CASSSWRVPFF
TRBV19	TRBJ1-1	.	once	13	TGTGCCAGTAGTATACGACAGAAGACTGAAGCTTTCTTT	CASSIRQKTEAFF
TRBV2	TRBJ2-1	.	.	12	TGTGCCAGCGGAGGCGAGAACAATGAGCAGTTCTTC	CASGGENNEQFF
TRBV4-2	TRBJ2-5	TRBD1	few	14	TGTGCCAGCAGCATTCGACAGGGTGGAGAGACCCAGTACTTC	CASSIRQGGETQYF
TRBV4-3	TRBJ1-2	TRBD1	.	16	TGCGCCAGCAGCCGACTAGGGACAGCTAAAAACTATGGCTACACCTTC	CASSRLGTAKNYGYTF
TRBV27	TRBJ1-2	TRBD1	.	19	TGTGCCAGCAGTTTGTCCCTGACCCTACGCGGCAAGGGGGCATTGGGCTACACCTTC	CASSLSLTLRGKGALGYTF
TRBV10-3	TRBJ1-2	.	once	15	TGTGCCATCAGTGCCACTTCCGCGGGGAGCTATGGCTACACCTTC	CAISATSAGSYGYTF
TRBV3-1/TRBV3-2	TRBJ1-2	.	.	11	TGTGCCAGCAGCCAATCTCGGGGCTACACCTTC	CASSQSRGYTF
TRBV27	TRBJ1-6	.	.	14	TGTGCCAGCAGTTATCAGGGCCTGAGTTCACCCCTCCACTTT	CASSYQGLSSPLHF
TRBV5-1	TRBJ2-1	.	.	15	TGCGCCAGCAGCGCCGGGACTGGCTCCTACAATGAGCAGTTCTTC	CASSAGTGSYNEQFF
TRBV29-1	TRBJ1-1	.	once	18	TGCAGCGTTGATACCTGGAGCGCCAGGGAACCCACGAACACTGAAGCTTTCTTT	CSVDTWSAREPTNTEAFF
TRBV5-6	TRBJ1-5	.	.	18	TGTGCCAGCAGCTTAAAATTACAGGGCCAATATAGCAATCAGCCCCAGCATTTT	CASSLKLQGQYSNQPQHF
TRBV5-8	TRBJ2-7	.	.	15	TGTGCCAGCAGCCGGCGGGGAACGGCTCGGGACGAGCAGTACTTC	CASSRRGTARDEQYF
TRBV5-4	TRBJ2-4	TRBD2	few	13	TGTGCCAGCAGCTCGGGGGGGAGAAACATTCAGTACTTC	CASSSGGRNIQYF
TRBV7-2	TRBJ2-3	TRBD2	once	19	TGTGCCAGCAGCTTATTTGGGACTAGCGGGGGACCCCGCACAGATACGCAGTATTTT	CASSLFGTSGGPRTDTQYF
TRBV6-5	TRBJ2-1	.	once	15	TGTGCCAGCAGTCCCCCGGGGAGCTCCTACAATGAGCAGTTCTTC	CASSPPGSSYNEQFF
TRBV9	TRBJ2-2	.	.	12	TGTGCCAGCAGCCTCCCCCTTGGGGAGCTGTTTTTT	CASSLPLGELFF
TRBV5-1	TRBJ1-2	.	.	16	TGCGCCAGCAGCTTCGGGTTCGCCGGCCCGGTATATGGCTACACCTTC	CASSFGFAGPVYGYTF
TRBV5-1	TRBJ1-4	.	.	14	TGCGCCAGCAGCAACCGCGGCGGTACTGAAAAACTGTTTTTT	CASSNRGGTEKLFF
TRBV28	TRBJ2-3	.	.	16	TGTGCCAGCAGTTTATGGGGTGCGGATGGAAGAGATACGCAGTATTTT	CASSLWGADGRDTQYF
TRBV7-2	TRBJ2-4	TRBD1	.	13	TGTGCCAGCAGCTTACGACAGGGGAACATTCAGTACTTC	CASSLRQGNIQYF
TRBV11-2	TRBJ1-1	TRBD1	.	15	TGTGCCAGCAGCTCTCGACAGGGGAGTCAGTCTGAAGCTTTCTTT	CASSSRQGSQSEAFF
TRBV10-2	TRBJ1-1	TRBD1	.	12	TGCGCCAGCGTAACAGGGGGCACTGAAGCTTTCTTT	CASVTGGTEAFF
TRBV9	TRBJ2-6	.	.	15	TGTGCCAGCAGCGTGGCCGGGTCCGGGGCCAACGTCCTGACTTTC	CASSVAGSGANVLTF
TRBV5-4	TRBJ2-4	TRBD2	few	15	TGTGCCAGCAGCTTAACTAGCGGGGGGGGTAACATTCAGTACTTC	CASSLTSGGGNIQYF
TRBV12-3/TRBV12-4	TRBJ1-5	TRBD1	.	13	TGTGCCAGCACCAAGGACAGGGAACAGCCCCAGCATTTT	CASTKDREQPQHF
TRBV18	TRBJ2-6	.	.	16	TGTGCCAGCTCACCAATGGCAGGGACTGGGGCCAACGTCCTGACTTTC	CASSPMAGTGANVLTF
TRBV11-2	TRBJ2-3	TRBD2	.	15	TGTGCCAGCAGCTCAAGCGGGGGCCGCACAGATACGCAGTATTTT	CASSSSGGRTDTQYF
TRBV7-2	TRBJ1-2	.	.	14	TGTGCCAGCAGCTCGTACACCGCTAACTATGGCTACACCTTC	CASSSYTANYGYTF